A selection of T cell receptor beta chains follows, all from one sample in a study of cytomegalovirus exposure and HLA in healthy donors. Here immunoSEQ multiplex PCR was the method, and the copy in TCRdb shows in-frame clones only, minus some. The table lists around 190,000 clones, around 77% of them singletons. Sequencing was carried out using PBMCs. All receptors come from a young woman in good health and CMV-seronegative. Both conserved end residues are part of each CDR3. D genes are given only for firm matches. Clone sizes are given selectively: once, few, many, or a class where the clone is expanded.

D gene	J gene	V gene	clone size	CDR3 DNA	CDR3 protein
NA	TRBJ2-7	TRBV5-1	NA	TGCGCCAGCAGCCACGGACAGCCTTCCTACGAGCAGTACTTC	CASSHGQPSYEQYF
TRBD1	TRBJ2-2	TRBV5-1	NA	TGCGCCAGCAGCTGGGGACAGGGGGCGTCCGGGGAGCTGTTTTTT	CASSWGQGASGELFF
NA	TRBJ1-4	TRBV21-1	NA	TGTGCCAGCAGCCTGACAGGGGCAAATGAAAAACTGTTTTTT	CASSLTGANEKLFF
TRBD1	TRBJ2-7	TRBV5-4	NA	TGTGCCAGCAGAGACAGGGGGAGCCCCTACGAGCAGTACTTC	CASRDRGSPYEQYF
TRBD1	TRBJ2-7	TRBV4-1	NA	TGCGCCAGCAGCCGGGTTGAGACAGGGGCCTACGAGCAGTACTTC	CASSRVETGAYEQYF
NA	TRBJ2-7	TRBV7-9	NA	TGTGCCAGCAGCTTCGGGATAACGGATGAGGGACTCTCCTACGAGCAGTACTTC	CASSFGITDEGLSYEQYF
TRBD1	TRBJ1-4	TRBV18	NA	TGTGCCAGCTCACCACGGGGACAGGGTGGCGAAAAACTGTTTTTT	CASSPRGQGGEKLFF
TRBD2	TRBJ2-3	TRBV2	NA	TGTGCCAGCAGGGAGACTAGCGGTAGCACAGATACGCAGTATTTT	CASRETSGSTDTQYF
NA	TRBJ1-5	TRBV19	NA	TGTGCCAGTAGTAGGGGGACTGTACAGCATTTT	CASSRGTVQHF
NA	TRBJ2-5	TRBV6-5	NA	TGTGCCAGCAGTGGCTTCCAAGAGACCCAGTACTTC	CASSGFQETQYF
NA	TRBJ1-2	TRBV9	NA	TGTGCCAGCGCCCGAAGTACCCTAGGGGACTACACCTTC	CASARSTLGDYTF
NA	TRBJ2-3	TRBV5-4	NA	TGTGCCAGCAGCCGACTTGCGAGGGTCCCCGCAGATACGCAGTATTTT	CASSRLARVPADTQYF
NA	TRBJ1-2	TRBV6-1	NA	TGTGCCAGCAGTGAGAGGAGCTATGGCTACACCTTC	CASSERSYGYTF
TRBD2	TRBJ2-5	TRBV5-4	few	TGTGCCAGCAGCCAACTAGCGGGGGGGCGGGAGACCCAGTACTTC	CASSQLAGGRETQYF
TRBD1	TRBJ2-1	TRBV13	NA	TGTGCCAGCAGCCCCCGGACAGGGCGCTCCTACAATGAGCAGTTCTTC	CASSPRTGRSYNEQFF
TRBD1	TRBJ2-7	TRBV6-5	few	TGTGCCAGCAGTTACGACAGGGTAACTTACGAGCAGTACTTC	CASSYDRVTYEQYF
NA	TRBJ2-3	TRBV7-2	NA	TGTGCCAGCAGCCTGCAGGTGGGAGATACGCAGTATTTT	CASSLQVGDTQYF
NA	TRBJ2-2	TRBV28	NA	TGTGCCAGCGCCACCGGGGGTGCCGGGGAGCTGTTTTTT	CASATGGAGELFF
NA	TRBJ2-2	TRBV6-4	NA	TGTGCCAGCAGTGACTCGTCCGGTAACACCGGGGAGCTGTTTTTT	CASSDSSGNTGELFF
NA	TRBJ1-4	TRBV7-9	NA	TGTGCCAGCAGCTTAGCGCATCCGGAGAAAACTGGAAAACTGTTTTTT	CASSLAHPEKTGKLFF
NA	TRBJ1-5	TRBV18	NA	TGTGCCAGCTCACCACAGGGACACGGTCAGCCCCAGCATTTT	CASSPQGHGQPQHF
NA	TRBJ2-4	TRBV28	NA	TGTGCCAGCAGTTTAGGAGGGGAGGCGGACATTCAGTACTTC	CASSLGGEADIQYF
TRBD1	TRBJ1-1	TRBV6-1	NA	TGTGCCAGCAGACTAGACAGGGGGAACACTGAAGCTTTCTTT	CASRLDRGNTEAFF
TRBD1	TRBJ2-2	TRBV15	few	TGTGCCACCAGCACACTCTCAGGGGGCACGAACACCGGGGAGCTGTTTTTT	CATSTLSGGTNTGELFF
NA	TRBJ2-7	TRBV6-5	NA	TGTGCCAGCAGCCCCCAACCCGCCCGGGGTTACGAGCAGTACTTC	CASSPQPARGYEQYF
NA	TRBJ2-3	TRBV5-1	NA	TGCGCCAGCAGCTTGGAAGCAACCACAGATACGCAGTATTTT	CASSLEATTDTQYF
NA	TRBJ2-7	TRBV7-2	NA	TGTGCCAGCAGCGAGGACAAACCCTACGAGCAGTACTTC	CASSEDKPYEQYF
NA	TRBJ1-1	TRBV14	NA	TGTGCCAGCAGCCAAGGAGCAACAGGGTTGAACACTGAAGCTTTCTTT	CASSQGATGLNTEAFF
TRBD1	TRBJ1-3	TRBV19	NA	TGTGCCAGTAGTACCCGCCGGGACAGGGGTAGAAACACCATATATTTT	CASSTRRDRGRNTIYF
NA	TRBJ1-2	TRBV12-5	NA	TGTGCTAGTGATCGTGTTGGGGGCCCGCGTGGCTACACCTTC	CASDRVGGPRGYTF
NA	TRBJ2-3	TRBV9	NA	TGTGCCAGCAGCGGGCCACTAGAGCTCGGACAGTATAGCACAGATACGCAGTATTTT	CASSGPLELGQYSTDTQYF
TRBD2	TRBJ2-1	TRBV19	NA	TGTGCCAGTAGTAAAACTAGCGGGAGTTTTAATGAGCAGTTCTTC	CASSKTSGSFNEQFF
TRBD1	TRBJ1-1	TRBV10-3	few	TGTGCCATCAGTGACCCATTAGGGGGCTGGGACACTGAAGCTTTCTTT	CAISDPLGGWDTEAFF
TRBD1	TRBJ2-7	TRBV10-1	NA	TGCGCCAGCAGTGCGGGACAGGGTTACGAGCAGTACTTC	CASSAGQGYEQYF
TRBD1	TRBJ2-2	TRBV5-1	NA	TGCGCCAGCAGCTCGGGACAGGGGTACACCGGGGAGCTGTTTTTT	CASSSGQGYTGELFF
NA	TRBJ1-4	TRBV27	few	TGTGCCAGCAGAAGGGGCGCAGGTAATGAAAAACTGTTTTTT	CASRRGAGNEKLFF
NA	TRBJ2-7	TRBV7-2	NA	TGTGCCAGCAGCTTAGTCAGGGATTCGTACGAGCAGTACTTC	CASSLVRDSYEQYF
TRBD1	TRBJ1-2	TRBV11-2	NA	TGTGCCAGCAGCTTAGCAAGTCAGGGGGCCTTATCCTCTAACTATGGCTACACCTTC	CASSLASQGALSSNYGYTF
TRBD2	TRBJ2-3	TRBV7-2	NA	TGTGCCAGCAGCACGAGACTAGCGTTCACAGATACGCAGTATTTT	CASSTRLAFTDTQYF
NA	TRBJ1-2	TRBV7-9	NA	TGTGCCAGCAGCCCCGACGGGGTGCGTAACTATGGCTACACCTTC	CASSPDGVRNYGYTF
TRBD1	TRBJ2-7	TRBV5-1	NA	TGCGCCAGCGCATCCTGGGGACAGGGGGGCTACGAGCAGTACTTC	CASASWGQGGYEQYF
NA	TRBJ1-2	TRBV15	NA	TGTGCCACCAGCAGAGGCGGGGGTCGGGGCTACACCTTC	CATSRGGGRGYTF
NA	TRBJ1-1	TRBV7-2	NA	TGTGCCAGCAGCTTTAGCACGGAGAACACTGAAGCTTTCTTT	CASSFSTENTEAFF
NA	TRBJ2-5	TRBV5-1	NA	TGCGCCAGCAGCTGGTTTGCGGGGCAAGAGACCCAGTACTTC	CASSWFAGQETQYF
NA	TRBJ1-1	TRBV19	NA	TGTGCCACATCCAAGAGGAACACTGAAGCTTTCTTT	CATSKRNTEAFF